The rows below give T cell receptor beta chains drawn from one sample of a study of blood T cells in healthy people across ages. TCRdb re-analysed the 5' RACE reads in MiXCR, keeping a single row per CDR3 protein. The sample shows hundreds of thousands of distinct CDR3 sequences, roughly 49% of them seen only once. Sequenced: blood. The receptors shown here come from a woman aged 55-69 years in good health. The CDR3 runs from the conserved cysteine through the conserved F or W. Fields, in order: clone size, J gene, D gene, V gene, CDR3 protein, CDR3 DNA. The D gene is left open where the match is weak. The size field is filled for only some rows; it gives once, few, many or a size class.

clone_size: once; j_call: TRBJ2-2; d_call: TRBD2; v_call: TRBV20-1; cdr3_aa: CSASRASRGGDTGELFF; cdr3_nt: TGCAGTGCTAGCCGGGCCTCTAGGGGAGGGGACACCGGGGAGCTGTTTTTT
clone_size: -; j_call: TRBJ1-2; d_call: TRBD1; v_call: TRBV5-1; cdr3_aa: CASSEGQNYGYTF; cdr3_nt: TGCGCCAGCAGCGAGGGACAGAACTATGGCTACACCTTC
clone_size: -; j_call: TRBJ2-5; d_call: -; v_call: TRBV9; cdr3_aa: CASSVGRGTETQYF; cdr3_nt: TGTGCCAGCAGCGTAGGGCGGGGAACGGAGACCCAGTACTTC
clone_size: -; j_call: TRBJ1-4; d_call: TRBD1; v_call: TRBV12-3/TRBV12-4; cdr3_aa: CASQDRGFEKLFF; cdr3_nt: TGTGCCAGTCAAGACAGGGGATTTGAAAAACTGTTTTTT
clone_size: -; j_call: TRBJ1-1; d_call: -; v_call: TRBV27; cdr3_aa: CASSQGHGGTEAFF; cdr3_nt: TGTGCCAGCAGCCAAGGACACGGCGGGACTGAAGCTTTCTTT
clone_size: -; j_call: TRBJ2-5; d_call: TRBD2; v_call: TRBV4-3; cdr3_aa: CASSQDLALAEGNEQYF; cdr3_nt: TGCGCCAGCAGCCAAGATCTAGCTCTAGCGGAAGGGAATGAGCAGTACTTC
clone_size: -; j_call: TRBJ2-3; d_call: -; v_call: TRBV18; cdr3_aa: CASAAEDTQYF; cdr3_nt: TGTGCCAGCGCCGCCGAAGATACGCAGTATTTT
clone_size: -; j_call: TRBJ2-3; d_call: -; v_call: TRBV7-3; cdr3_aa: CASSSRRSASTDTQYF; cdr3_nt: TGTGCCAGCAGCTCTCGACGGTCCGCTAGCACAGATACGCAGTATTTT
clone_size: few; j_call: TRBJ2-7; d_call: TRBD1; v_call: TRBV6-1; cdr3_aa: CASRRTGAFYEQYF; cdr3_nt: TGTGCCAGCAGAAGGACAGGGGCATTCTACGAGCAGTACTTC
clone_size: many; j_call: TRBJ2-5; d_call: -; v_call: TRBV10-3; cdr3_aa: CAISEPGPWETQYF; cdr3_nt: TGTGCCATCAGTGAGCCGGGACCTTGGGAGACCCAGTACTTC
clone_size: -; j_call: TRBJ2-1; d_call: -; v_call: TRBV9; cdr3_aa: CASSVAGHYNEQFF; cdr3_nt: TGTGCCAGCAGCGTAGCTGGACACTACAATGAGCAGTTCTTC
clone_size: -; j_call: TRBJ2-1; d_call: TRBD1; v_call: TRBV18; cdr3_aa: CASRPGQENNEQFF; cdr3_nt: TGTGCCAGCCGTCCGGGACAGGAAAACAATGAGCAGTTCTTC
clone_size: -; j_call: TRBJ2-3; d_call: TRBD1; v_call: TRBV2; cdr3_aa: CASVGTGGDTQYF; cdr3_nt: TGTGCCAGCGTTGGGACAGGGGGTGATACGCAGTATTTT
clone_size: -; j_call: TRBJ2-5; d_call: TRBD2; v_call: TRBV20-1; cdr3_aa: CSAPRWEGQDNEQYF; cdr3_nt: TGCAGTGCTCCGAGGTGGGAGGGCCAAGACAATGAGCAGTACTTC
clone_size: few; j_call: TRBJ2-6; d_call: -; v_call: TRBV24-1; cdr3_aa: CATSDSGLAGANVLTF; cdr3_nt: TGTGCCACCAGTGATTCAGGGTTGGCGGGGGCCAACGTCCTGACTTTC
clone_size: -; j_call: TRBJ2-5; d_call: TRBD2; v_call: TRBV5-1; cdr3_aa: CASSGRGLAGEGIYNGQYF; cdr3_nt: TGCGCCAGCAGCGGGAGGGGACTAGCGGGAGAGGGGATCTACAATGGGCAGTACTTC
clone_size: -; j_call: TRBJ2-1; d_call: -; v_call: TRBV4-3; cdr3_aa: CASSQDKGGLTANEQFF; cdr3_nt: TGCGCCAGCAGCCAAGATAAGGGCGGCCTGACGGCGAATGAGCAGTTCTTC
clone_size: -; j_call: TRBJ2-7; d_call: TRBD2; v_call: TRBV7-2; cdr3_aa: CASSSSSGSMGHEQYF; cdr3_nt: TGTGCCAGCAGCTCTTCTAGCGGGTCAATGGGCCACGAGCAGTACTTC
clone_size: once; j_call: TRBJ1-1; d_call: TRBD1; v_call: TRBV7-3; cdr3_aa: CASSATGDSEAFF; cdr3_nt: TGTGCCAGCAGCGCTACAGGGGATAGTGAAGCTTTCTTT